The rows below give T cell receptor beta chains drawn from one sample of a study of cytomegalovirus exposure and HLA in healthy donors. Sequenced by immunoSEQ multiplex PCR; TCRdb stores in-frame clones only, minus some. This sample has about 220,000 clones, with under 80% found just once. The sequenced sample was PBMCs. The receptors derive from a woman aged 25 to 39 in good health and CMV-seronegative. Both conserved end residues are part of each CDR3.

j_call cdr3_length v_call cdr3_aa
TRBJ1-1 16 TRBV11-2 CASSLGHVKANTEAFF
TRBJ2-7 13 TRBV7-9 CSSSPVARYEQYF
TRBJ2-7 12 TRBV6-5 CASLAGSYEQYF
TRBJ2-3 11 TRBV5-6 CAIGQGDTQYF
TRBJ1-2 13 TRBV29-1 CSVLSPGDYGYTF
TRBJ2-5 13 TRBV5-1 CASALALQETQYF
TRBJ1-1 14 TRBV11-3 CASSPRTRNTEAFF
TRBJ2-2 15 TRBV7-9 CASKHGGTNTGELFF
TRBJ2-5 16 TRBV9 CASSVEAGVLGETQYF
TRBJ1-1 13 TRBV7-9 CSSGYTGGTEAFF
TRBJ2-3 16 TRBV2 CASSPKGADDTDTQYF
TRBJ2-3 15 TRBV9 CASSDSAFGTDTQYF
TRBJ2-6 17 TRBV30 CAWSAALELSGANVLTF
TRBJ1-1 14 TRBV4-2 CASSHRRANTEAFF
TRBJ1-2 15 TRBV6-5 CASRVRQGLSYGYTF
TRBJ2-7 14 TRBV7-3 CASRSAGPYAEQYF
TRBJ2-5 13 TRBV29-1 CSVRAGVGETQYF
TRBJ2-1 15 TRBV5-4 CASRSGTQSYNEQFF
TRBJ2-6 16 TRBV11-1 CASSFDTYSGANVLTF
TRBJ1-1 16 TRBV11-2 CASSLNRGPMNTEAFF
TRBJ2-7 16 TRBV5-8 CASLGGLAGSLDEQYF
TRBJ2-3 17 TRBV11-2 CASSLTDSGLVGGWLYF
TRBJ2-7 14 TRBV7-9 CASSPGLAAYEQYF
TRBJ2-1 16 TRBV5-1 CASSLISGPSYNEQFF
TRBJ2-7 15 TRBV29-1 CSVEEAQGAQNEQYF
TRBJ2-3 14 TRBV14 CASSFRGNPDTQYF
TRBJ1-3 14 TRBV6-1 CASRGDRLGNTIYF
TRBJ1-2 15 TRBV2 CASRTTGGAGYGYTF
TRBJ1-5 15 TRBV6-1 CASSGPGHKSQPQHF
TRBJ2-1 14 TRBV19 CASGTSGSTYEQFF
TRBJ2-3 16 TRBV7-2 CASSSSSGRAYDTQYF
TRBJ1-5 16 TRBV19 CASSIRNPRGNQPQHF
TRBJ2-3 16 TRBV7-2 CASSFNSLVSTDTQYF
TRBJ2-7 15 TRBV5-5 CASSFSGGHSYEQHF